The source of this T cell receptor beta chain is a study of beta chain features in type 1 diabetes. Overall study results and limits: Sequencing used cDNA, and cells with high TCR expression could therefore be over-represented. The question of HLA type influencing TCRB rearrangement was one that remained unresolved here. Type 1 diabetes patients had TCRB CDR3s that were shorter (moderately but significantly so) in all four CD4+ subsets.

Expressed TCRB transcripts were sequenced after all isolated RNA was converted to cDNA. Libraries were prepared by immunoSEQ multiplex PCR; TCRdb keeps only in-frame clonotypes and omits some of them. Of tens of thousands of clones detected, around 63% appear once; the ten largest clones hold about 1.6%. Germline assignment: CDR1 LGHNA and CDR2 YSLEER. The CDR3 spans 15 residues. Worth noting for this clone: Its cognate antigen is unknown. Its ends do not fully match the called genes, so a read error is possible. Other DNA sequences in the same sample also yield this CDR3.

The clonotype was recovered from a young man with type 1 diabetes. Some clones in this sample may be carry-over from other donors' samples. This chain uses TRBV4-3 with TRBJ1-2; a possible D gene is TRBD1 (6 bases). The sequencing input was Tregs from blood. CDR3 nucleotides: TGCGCCAGCAGCCAAGGTCTGGGGGCACCGTATGGTTACACCTTC. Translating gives CASSQGLGAPYGYTF.